This record concerns one T cell receptor beta chain sequence. These data belong to a study of control samples from healthy donors and cancer patients. The CDR3 length is 14 residues. Per the germline V gene, CDR1 is SGDLS and CDR2 is YYNGEE. Trimming took off 4 bases at V and 7 bases at J, with 18 bases between the two ends. The table came from immunoSEQ multiplex PCR; TCRdb's copy has only in-frame clones and leaves some out. The sample has approximately 150,000 clones; roughly 94% are singletons. The sample comprised blood. The clonotype originates from a man in his forties in good health. The chain recombines TRBV9 with TRBJ2-7; D is uncertain. CDR3 DNA sequence: TGTGCCAGCAGCCCCGGGTCATCCGGGTATGAGCAGTACTTC. Translated, it gives CASSPGSSGYEQYF.